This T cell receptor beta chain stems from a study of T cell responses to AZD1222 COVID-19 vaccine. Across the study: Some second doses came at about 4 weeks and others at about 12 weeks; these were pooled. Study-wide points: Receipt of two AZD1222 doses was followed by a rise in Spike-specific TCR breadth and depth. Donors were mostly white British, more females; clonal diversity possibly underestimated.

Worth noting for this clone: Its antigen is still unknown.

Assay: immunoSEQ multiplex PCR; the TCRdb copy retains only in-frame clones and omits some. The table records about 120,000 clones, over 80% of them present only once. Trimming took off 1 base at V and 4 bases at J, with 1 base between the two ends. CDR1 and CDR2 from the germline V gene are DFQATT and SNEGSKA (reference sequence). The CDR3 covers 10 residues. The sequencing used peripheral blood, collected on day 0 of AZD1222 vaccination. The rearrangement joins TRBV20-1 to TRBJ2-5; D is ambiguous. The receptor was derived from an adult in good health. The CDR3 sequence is CSARGETQYF. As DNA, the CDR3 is TGCAGTGCTAGAGGAGAGACCCAGTACTTC.